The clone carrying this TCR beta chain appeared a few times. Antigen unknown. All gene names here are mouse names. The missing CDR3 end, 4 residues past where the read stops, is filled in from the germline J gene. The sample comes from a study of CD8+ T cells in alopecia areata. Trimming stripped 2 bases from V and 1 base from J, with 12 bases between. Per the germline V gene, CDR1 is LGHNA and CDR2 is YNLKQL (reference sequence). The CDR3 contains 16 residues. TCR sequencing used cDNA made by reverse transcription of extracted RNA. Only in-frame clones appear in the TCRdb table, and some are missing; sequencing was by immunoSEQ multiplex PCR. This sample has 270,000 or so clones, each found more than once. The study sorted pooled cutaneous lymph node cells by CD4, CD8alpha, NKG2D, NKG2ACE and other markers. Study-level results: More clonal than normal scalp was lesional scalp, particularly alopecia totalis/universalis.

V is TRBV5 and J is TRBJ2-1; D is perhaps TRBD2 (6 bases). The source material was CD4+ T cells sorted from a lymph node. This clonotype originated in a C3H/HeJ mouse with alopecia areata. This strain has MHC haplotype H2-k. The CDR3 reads CASSQIQLGNYAEQFF. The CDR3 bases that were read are TGTGCCAGCAGCCAAATCCAACTGGGAAACTATGCT.